The 7 T cell receptor beta chains below all came from one sample that was sequenced in a study of neurological immune-mediated disorders. Each CDR3 protein is one row after TCRdb ran MiXCR on the 5' RACE reads. This sample has 84,000 or so distinct CDR3 sequences; about 4.3% occur once, and the top ten carry 5% to 6%. Stated time point: longitudinal time-point 3. The specimen was PBMCs. The receptors come from a woman in her sixties with multiple sclerosis.

This clonotype was recorded many times. This chain joins TRBV6-2 or TRBV6-3 and TRBJ2-1; D gene ambiguous. The germline V gene has CDR1 MNHEY and CDR2 SVGEGT. The germline V and J ends were trimmed by 5 bases and 9 bases, with 11 bases remaining between them. The CDR3 totals 12 residues. The CDR3, as DNA: TGTGCCAGCAGTACCATAGATGGTGAGCAGTTCTTC. This translates into CASSTIDGEQFF.

This clonotype was counted many times. The V and J genes are TRBV18 and TRBJ1-3, with no clear D. Trimming cost V 1 base and J 3 bases, with 4 bases left between them. The CDR3 runs 13 residues. Germline values: CDR1 KGHSH, CDR2 LQKENI. The CDR3 DNA sequence: TGTGCCAGCTCACCACTCGGTGGAAACACCATATATTTT. Translated: CASSPLGGNTIYF.

This clonotype was observed at least ten times. The chain is built from TRBV9 and TRBJ1-5; D gene ambiguous. Germline-derived CDR1 and CDR2 are SGDLS and YYNGEE. CDR3 length: 14 amino acids. The V and J ends lost 0 bases and 6 bases respectively, with 10 bases between them. CDR3 sequence: CASSVAPTGQPQHF. The CDR3 bases are TGTGCCAGCAGCGTAGCCCCCACCGGTCAGCCCCAGCATTTT. The full variable domain, its missing parts supplied by reference TRBV9 and TRBJ1-5, is DSGVTQTPKHLITATGQRVTLRCSPRSGDLSVYWYQQSLDQGLQFLIQYYNGEERAKGNILERFSAQQFPDLHSELNLSSLELGDSALYFCASSVAPTGQPQHFGDGTRLSIL.

This clonotype was observed at least ten times. The chain employs TRBV12-3 or TRBV12-4 and TRBJ2-5, with D unresolved. The V and J ends lost 3 bases and 5 bases respectively, with 16 bases between them. The CDR3 runs 15 residues. CDR3 amino acids: CASSLVGAPKETQYF. The CDR3, as DNA: TGTGCCAGCAGTTTGGTTGGCGCGCCGAAGGAGACCCAGTACTTC.

On this clonotype itself: A read error may be the cause here, since a much bigger clone is one base away. V is TRBV6-1 and J is TRBJ2-5, with 9 bases fitting TRBD1. The CDR3 totals 14 residues. Germline lookup yields CDR1 MNHNS and CDR2 SASEGT. In DNA, the CDR3 is TGTGCCAGCAGCAGGGACAGGGTTTTCGAGACCCGGTACTTC. Protein sequence: CASSRDRVFETRYF.

This chain connects TRBV28 to TRBJ2-3, with 13 bases identical to TRBD2. CDR1 MDHEN and CDR2 SYDVKM come from the germline V gene. This CDR3 spans 15 amino acids. V gave up 6 bases and J gave up 6 bases; unmatched junction bases: 6. The CDR3 bases are TGTGCCAGCAGAACCACTAGCGGGGGGGTCGATACGCAGTATTTT. This sequence encodes CASRTTSGGVDTQYF.

This clonotype was detected ten times or more. This chain links TRBV28 with TRBJ2-7; D perhaps matches TRBD1 (6 bases). Trimming took off 1 base at V and 6 bases at J, with 16 bases between the two ends. The CDR3 sequence is 15 residues long. Germline CDR1 reads MDHEN; CDR2 reads SYDVKM. The CDR3 sequence: CASSLFSGAHSEQYF. CDR3 in DNA: TGTGCCAGCAGTTTATTTTCAGGGGCCCACTCCGAGCAGTACTTC.